One sample yielded the 30 T cell receptor beta chains listed below, sequenced in a study of radiation and T cells in renal cell carcinoma. As for time point: blood 2 weeks post-SBRT. Regarding treatment: 15 Gy SBRT to primary tumor, nephrectomy 4 weeks later. The method was immunoSEQ multiplex PCR; TCRdb's version includes in-frame clones alone and lacks a portion of them. The sample contains 100,000 to 150,000 clones, more than 75% of which appear only once. Sequencing used blood, obtained from a patient whose treatment included radiotherapy and nephrectomy. These receptors all come from a woman in her 70s with renal cell carcinoma.

This clone appeared a single time. The rearrangement links TRBV7-6 to TRBJ1-1, with a possible D match to TRBD1 (5 bases). Germline V gene sequence: CDR1 SGHVS, CDR2 FNYEAQ. Trimming removed 2 bases at V and 0 bases at J, with 16 bases between. The CDR3 runs 17 residues. The CDR3 bases are TGTGCCAGCAGCTTACGGGGTCCTCGGGGGATGAACACTGAAGCTTTCTTT. Translation gives CASSLRGPRGMNTEAFF. The full variable domain, rest sourced from reference TRBV7-6 and TRBJ1-1, is GAGVSQSPRYKVTKRGQDVALRCDPISGHVSLYWYRQALGQGPEFLTYFNYEAQQDKSGLPNDRFSAERPEGSISTLTIQRTEQRDSAMYRCASSLRGPRGMNTEAFFGQGTRLTVV.

CDR3: CASSIQGRGGDYGYTF. CDR3 sequence (DNA): TGTGCCAGCTCCATACAGGGCCGTGGAGGCGACTATGGCTACACCTTC. J is TRBJ1-2 and V is TRBV5-4; D possibly corresponds to TRBD1 (6 bases). CDR3 length: 16 amino acids. CDR1 is SGHNT, CDR2 YYREEE, per germline (reference sequence). V was cut by 7 bases and J by 3 bases, with 22 bases left in between. The variable domain in full, completed from reference TRBV5-4 and TRBJ1-2, reads ETGVTQSPTHLIKTRGQQVTLRCSSQSGHNTVSWYQQALGQGPQFIFQYYREEENGRGNFPPRFSGLQFPNYSSELNVNALELDDSALYLCASSIQGRGGDYGYTFGSGTRLTVV.

The gene calls are TRBV6-5 and TRBJ2-7; D is perhaps TRBD1 (6 bases). The CDR3 loop spans 12 amino acids. Germline lookup yields CDR1 MNHEY and CDR2 SVGAGI. Trimming took off 5 bases at V and 7 bases at J, with 12 bases between the two ends. CDR3 amino acids: CASSAGVGEQYF. The CDR3 DNA sequence: TGTGCCAGCAGTGCAGGGGTGGGGGAGCAGTACTTC.

The chain carries TRBV5-5 and TRBJ2-7, with D perhaps matching TRBD2 (5 bases). Germline values: CDR1 SGHKS, CDR2 YYEKEE (reference sequence). V was shortened by 4 bases and J by 2 bases, with 10 bases between the two germline ends. The CDR3 consists of 13 residues. As DNA, the CDR3 is TGTGCCAGCAGCCCCGGGGTCACCTACGAGCAGTACTTC. As protein: CASSPGVTYEQYF. Full variable domain (outside the CDR3, taken from reference TRBV5-5 and TRBJ2-7): DAGVTQSPTHLIKTRGQQVTLRCSPISGHKSVSWYQQVLGQGPQFIFQYYEKEERGRGNFPDRFSARQFPNYSSELNVNALLLGDSALYLCASSPGVTYEQYFGPGTRLTVT.

The rearrangement links TRBV5-1 to TRBJ1-4; 7 nucleotides match TRBD1. CDR1 and CDR2 from the germline V gene are SGHRS and YFSETQ. V lost 4 bases, J lost 7 bases, and 13 bases stayed unmatched. The CDR3 contains 16 residues. The chain's CDR3 is CASSRGTALSSEKLFF. For the CDR3, the DNA is TGCGCCAGCAGCCGCGGGACAGCCCTCAGTAGTGAAAAACTGTTTTTT.

The gene calls are TRBV15 and TRBJ2-1; a possible D gene is TRBD1 (5 bases). The CDR3 runs 15 residues. CDR1 LNHNV and CDR2 YYDKDF come from the germline V gene (reference sequence). Trimming pared 3 bases from V and 10 bases from J, leaving 19 bases between. As DNA, the CDR3 is TGTGCCACCAGCAGGAGAGGACACCCCTTTCCCGAGCAGTTCTTC. Its protein product is CATSRRGHPFPEQFF.

This clone has just a few counts. The rearrangement joins TRBV19 to TRBJ1-6; no clear D. V was clipped by 5 bases and J by 0 bases, with 5 bases between them. This CDR3 has 14 amino acids. Germline V gene lookup returns CDR1 LNHDA and CDR2 SQIVND (reference sequence). CDR3 nucleotides: TGTGCCAGTAGTCAAAGCTCCTATAATTCACCCCTCCACTTT. Translation: CASSQSSYNSPLHF.

The CDR3 bases are TGCGCCAGCAGCCGACAGGGTTTGGATTCACCCCTCCACTTT. Residues: CASSRQGLDSPLHF. The genes are TRBV4-1 and TRBJ1-6; 7 bases are shared with TRBD1. The CDR3 length is 14 residues. V shed 4 bases, J shed 8 bases, and the junction held 5 bases outside the gene matches. The V gene's germline CDR1 is MGHRA and CDR2 YSYEKL.

The J gene is TRBJ1-6, the V gene TRBV2; D gene ambiguous. Germline assignment: CDR1 SNHLY and CDR2 FYNNEI. The CDR3 loop spans 13 amino acids. The V end was cut by 0 bases, the J end by 15 bases, with 12 bases between. The CDR3 region is CASSEAAGSDLHF. In DNA, the CDR3 is TGTGCCAGCAGTGAAGCAGCCGGGTCGGACCTCCACTTT.

The chain uses TRBV2 and TRBJ2-2; D is possibly TRBD1 (6 bases). Between the trimmed V and J ends, which lost 7 bases and 1 base, there was a span of 7 bases. This CDR3 contains 13 residues. Germline V CDR1 and CDR2: SNHLY, FYNNEI. The CDR3 nucleotides read TGTGCCAGCATGGGACAGAACACCGGGGAGCTGTTTTTT. It is translated as CASMGQNTGELFF.

J is TRBJ2-1 and V is TRBV5-1; weak D call: TRBD2 (5 bases). Per germline, CDR1 SGHRS and CDR2 YFSETQ. The CDR3 loop spans 13 amino acids. V lost 1 base and J 7 bases, leaving 9 bases between the germline ends. The CDR3 here is CASSLPRVNEQFF. The CDR3 coding sequence is TGCGCCAGCAGCTTGCCGAGGGTAAATGAGCAGTTCTTC.

The chain recombines TRBV7-2 with TRBJ2-7, with TRBD1 matching over 8 bases. The CDR3 loop spans 15 amino acids. Trimming cost V 5 bases and J 4 bases; bases outside gene matches: 10. CDR1 SGHTA and CDR2 FQGNSA come from the germline V gene. CDR3: CASSARQGSGYEQYF. The CDR3 DNA is TGTGCCAGCAGCGCTCGACAGGGGAGTGGGTACGAGCAGTACTTC. The entire variable domain, with the rest obtained from reference TRBV7-2 and TRBJ2-7, is as follows: GAGVSQSPSNKVTEKGKDVELRCDPISGHTALYWYRQSLGQGLEFLIYFQGNSAPDKSGLPSDRFSAERTGGSVSTLTIQRTQQEDSAVYLCASSARQGSGYEQYFGPGTRLTVT.

J is TRBJ1-2 and V is TRBV2; tentatively, D is TRBD1 (5 bases). Germline CDR1 and CDR2: SNHLY and FYNNEI. CDR3 length: 12 amino acids. V gave up 10 bases and J gave up 8 bases, with 17 bases separating them. The CDR3 spells CATGKGSGGYTF. As DNA, the CDR3 is TGTGCCACCGGGAAGGGGAGTGGAGGCTACACCTTC.

The V gene is TRBV30, the J gene TRBJ2-7; no reliable D call. CDR1 GTSNPN and CDR2 SVGIG come from the germline V gene (reference sequence). The CDR3 is 11 residues long. V was clipped by 1 base and J by 6 bases, with 7 bases between them. CDR3 region: CAWSGLGEQYF. The CDR3 DNA sequence: TGTGCCTGGAGTGGCCTCGGCGAGCAGTACTTC.

This clone was picked up one time. The CDR3 spells CASSLAVMIGELFF. CDR3 sequence (DNA): TGTGCCAGCAGCTTAGCCGTCATGATCGGGGAGCTGTTTTTT. This chain joins TRBV11-3 and TRBJ2-2; D not resolved. CDR1 SGHNT and CDR2 YENEEA come from the germline V gene. V shed 1 base and J shed 7 bases, with 10 bases lying between them. The CDR3 has 14 amino acids.

The chain uses TRBV5-4 and TRBJ1-4; TRBD1 agrees at 7 bases. This CDR3 is 18 amino acids long. Trimming cost V 3 bases and J 3 bases; bases outside gene matches: 14. CDR1 and CDR2 (germline): SGHNT, YYREEE (reference sequence). CDR3 protein: CASSWRQGRGTSNEKLFF. The CDR3 nucleotides read TGTGCCAGCAGCTGGCGACAGGGTCGGGGGACATCTAATGAAAAACTGTTTTTT.

This chain joins TRBV11-2 and TRBJ2-7; 7 bases map to TRBD2. The CDR3 totals 13 residues. Germline V lookup: CDR1 SGHAT, CDR2 FQNNGV. The V gene end was trimmed by 7 bases and the J gene end by 3 bases; junction bases not matched to a gene: 6. CDR3 bases: TGTGCCAGCAAAGGGCTAGCGGTCTACGAGCAGTACTTC. This sequence encodes CASKGLAVYEQYF.

The chain carries TRBV28 and TRBJ1-2, with D maybe TRBD1 (5 bases). The CDR3 spans 15 residues. The V end lost 1 base, the J end lost 4 bases, and 13 bases lay between the germline ends. Per germline, CDR1 MDHEN and CDR2 SYDVKM. The CDR3 sequence: CASSLFLGVSYGYTF. The CDR3 DNA reads as TGTGCCAGCAGTTTATTTCTGGGGGTTAGCTATGGCTACACCTTC.

This clone was detected only a few times. V is TRBV4-3 and J is TRBJ1-1; no reliable D call. Trimming took 0 bases from V and 1 from J, leaving 9 bases between them. This CDR3 is built from 15 residues. The germline V gene has CDR1 LGHNA and CDR2 YSLEER. As DNA, the CDR3 is TGCGCCAGCAGCCAAGATTCAATGGCGAACACTGAAGCTTTCTTT. The encoded protein is CASSQDSMANTEAFF.

This chain uses TRBV11-2 with TRBJ2-7; the D is unclear. This CDR3 comprises 14 residues. V lost 5 bases, J lost 0 bases, and 11 bases lay in between. Germline CDR1 is SGHAT and CDR2 is FQNNGV. CDR3 coding DNA: TGTGCCAGCAGCCCTAAACACAACTCCTACGAGCAGTACTTC. This encodes CASSPKHNSYEQYF. Full variable domain (outside the CDR3, taken from reference TRBV11-2 and TRBJ2-7): EAGVAQSPRYKIIEKRQSVAFWCNPISGHATLYWYQQILGQGPKLLIQFQNNGVVDDSQLPKDRFSAERLKGVDSTLKIQPAKLEDSAVYLCASSPKHNSYEQYFGPGTRLTVT.

This clone was counted between two and nine times. The J gene is TRBJ1-1, the V gene TRBV14, with D maybe TRBD1 (6 bases). The CDR3 sequence is 15 residues long. Germline V lookup: CDR1 SGHDN, CDR2 FVKESK. Trimming took off 1 base at V and 5 bases at J, with 14 bases between the two ends. The CDR3, as DNA: TGTGCCAGCAGCCAAGTATCTACAGGGAGTACTGAAGCTTTCTTT. Translating it yields CASSQVSTGSTEAFF.

V usage is TRBV5-1 and J usage is TRBJ1-5; TRBD1 might be the D (5 bases). Trimming took 5 bases from V and 0 from J, leaving 12 bases between them. CDR1 SGHRS and CDR2 YFSETQ come from the germline V gene. The CDR3 loop spans 15 amino acids. CDR3: CASRYDSYSNQPQHF. CDR3 DNA: TGCGCCAGCAGATATGACAGTTATAGCAATCAGCCCCAGCATTTT.

The chain employs TRBV11-2 and TRBJ2-3; no reliable D call. V was trimmed by 4 bases and J by 6 bases, leaving 8 bases between them. The CDR3 extends over 12 amino acids. CDR1 is SGHAT and CDR2 is FQNNGV in the germline V gene. CDR3 residues: CASSSLGDTQYF. CDR3 in DNA: TGTGCCAGCAGCTCCCTCGGGGATACGCAGTATTTT.

For the CDR3, the DNA is TGTGCCAGCAGTTTAGGCCAGGGAAGTGAAAAACTGTTTTTT. It specifies CASSLGQGSEKLFF. The chain combines TRBV27 with TRBJ1-4; D may be TRBD1 (5 bases). The V and J ends lost 2 bases and 7 bases respectively, with 11 bases between them. The CDR3 covers 14 residues. Germline values: CDR1 MNHEY, CDR2 SMNVEV (reference sequence).

The V gene is TRBV2, the J gene TRBJ1-2; D not certain. This CDR3 contains 11 residues. The V and J ends lost 6 bases and 8 bases respectively, with 10 bases between them. Germline assignment: CDR1 SNHLY and CDR2 FYNNEI. The CDR3 DNA sequence: TGTGCCAGCAGGCCGGATGGGGGCTACACCTTC. Its translation: CASRPDGGYTF.

The rearrangement links TRBV2 to TRBJ2-1, with D possibly matching TRBD1 (6 bases). V lost 8 bases and J 2 bases, leaving 16 bases between the germline ends. CDR1 is SNHLY and CDR2 is FYNNEI in the germline V gene. The CDR3 extends over 15 amino acids. CDR3 in DNA: TGTGCCAGCTCAACTACAGGGCCCCCCTACAATGAGCAGTTCTTC. Residues: CASSTTGPPYNEQFF.

The V and J genes are TRBV6-5 and TRBJ1-6, with D perhaps matching TRBD1 (5 bases). V gave up 6 bases and J gave up 3 bases, with 9 bases separating them. Germline V gives CDR1 MNHEY, CDR2 SVGAGI. CDR3 length equals 14 residues. The CDR3 here is CASSQGIYNSPLHF. CDR3 nucleotides: TGTGCCAGCAGCCAGGGAATCTATAATTCACCCCTCCACTTT.

V usage is TRBV9 and J usage is TRBJ1-3; D ambiguous. Looked up from germline, CDR1 is SGDLS and CDR2 is YYNGEE. This CDR3 spans 17 amino acids. Trimming stripped 1 base from V and 3 bases from J, with 17 bases between. CDR3 sequence: CASSVKGWDSGGNTIYF. CDR3 nucleotides: TGTGCCAGCAGCGTAAAGGGCTGGGATTCGGGTGGAAACACCATATATTTT.

The rearrangement uses TRBV28 and TRBJ2-5, with 8 bases aligning to TRBD1. V was pared by 3 bases and J by 4 bases, with 1 base of the junction left unmatched. The CDR3 consists of 13 residues. The germline gives CDR1 MDHEN, CDR2 SYDVKM. CDR3 residues: CASSLQGAETQYF. CDR3 nucleotides: TGTGCCAGCAGTTTGCAGGGGGCAGAGACCCAGTACTTC. The full variable domain, completed using reference TRBV28 and TRBJ2-5, is DVKVTQSSRYLVKRTGEKVFLECVQDMDHENMFWYRQDPGLGLRLIYFSYDVKMKEKGDIPEGYSVSREKKERFSLILESASTNQTSMYLCASSLQGAETQYFGPGTRLLVL.

The DNA of the CDR3 is TGTGCCAGTAGATCGGGGGGCTCTGGAAACACCATATATTTT. It translates to CASRSGGSGNTIYF. The V gene is TRBV19, the J gene TRBJ1-3, with D perhaps matching TRBD1 (5 bases). Germline assignment: CDR1 LNHDA and CDR2 SQIVND (reference sequence). The CDR3 contains 14 residues. V was trimmed by 6 bases and J by 0 bases, leaving 9 bases between them. Supplemented by reference TRBV19 and TRBJ1-3, the full variable domain reads DGGITQSPKYLFRKEGQNVTLSCEQNLNHDAMYWYRQDPGQGLRLIYYSQIVNDFQKGDIAEGYSVSREKKESFPLTVTSAQKNPTAFYLCASRSGGSGNTIYFGEGSWLTVV.